These 28 T cell receptor beta chains came from one sample sequenced in a study of control samples from healthy donors and cancer patients (dated by TCRdb to 2020 to 2021). The receptor library was made with the immunoSEQ multiplex PCR assay. The immuneACCESS repertoire file appears here via TCRdb, limited to in-frame rearrangements. These files lack a portion of the clones; in checked studies, under half of the deficit traces to unresolved V genes, and the cause of the others is not known. The sample records about 40,000 clones, about 93% of which are singletons. The top ten hold roughly 4% of the sample. The sample was blood. Receptors were obtained from a woman aged 45-65 years in good health.

V usage is TRBV18 and J usage is TRBJ2-1, with D tentatively TRBD1 or TRBD2 (5 bases each). CDR1 KGHSH and CDR2 LQKENI come from the germline V gene. The CDR3 consists of 15 residues. V lost 3 bases and J lost 5, with 14 bases in between. The CDR3 nucleotides are TGTGCCAGCTCACCTCTAGGGACCGGACACAATGAGCAGTTCTTC. Amino acids: CASSPLGTGHNEQFF.

This clone was observed once. The V call is TRBV18, the J call TRBJ2-2; 8 positions agree with TRBD2. From germline, CDR1 is KGHSH and CDR2 LQKENI. V was pared by 4 bases and J by 4 bases, with 11 bases of the junction left unmatched. The CDR3 spans 17 residues. As DNA, the CDR3 is TGTGCCAGCTCACGTCCTGTAGCGGGGCTAAGCACCGGGGAGCTGTTTTTT. It is translated as CASSRPVAGLSTGELFF.

Only a few counts were recorded for this clone. The chain combines TRBV4-2 with TRBJ2-7, with D unclear. The V end lost 0 bases, the J end lost 7 bases, and 7 bases lay between the germline ends. This CDR3 region has 12 residues. CDR1 and CDR2 (germline): LGHNA, YNFKEQ. CDR3 sequence reads: CASSQDLQEQYF. The CDR3 coding sequence is TGTGCCAGCAGCCAAGATTTACAGGAGCAGTACTTC.

This chain links TRBV6-2 or TRBV6-3 with TRBJ1-2, with TRBD1 matching over 8 bases. V shed 5 bases and J 2 bases; nucleotides not matched to a gene: 10. Germline CDR1 is MNHEY and CDR2 is SVGEGT. The CDR3 is made up of 16 amino acids. The CDR3 protein is CASSQRTGLKNYGYTF. The CDR3 DNA sequence: TGTGCCAGCAGTCAACGGACAGGGCTGAAGAACTATGGCTACACCTTC.

This chain joins TRBV18 and TRBJ1-1; D gene uncertain. Germline CDR1 is KGHSH and CDR2 is LQKENI. Trimming shortened V by 2 bases and J by 1 base, and 5 bases separated the two germline ends. The CDR3 is 13 residues long. The CDR3 here is CASSPSANTEAFF. As DNA, the CDR3 is TGTGCCAGCTCACCATCGGCGAACACTGAAGCTTTCTTT.

The chain uses TRBV28 and TRBJ1-3; D unclear. The CDR3 loop spans 11 amino acids. Germline values: CDR1 MDHEN, CDR2 SYDVKM. V lost 10 bases and J 7 bases, leaving 11 bases between the germline ends. The CDR3, as DNA: TGTGCCAAAACCGACCGGAACACCATATATTTT. Its translation: CAKTDRNTIYF.

This chain connects TRBV7-3 to TRBJ1-2, with TRBD1 matching 7 bases. This CDR3 spans 15 amino acids. Per the germline V gene, CDR1 is SGHTA and CDR2 is FQGTGA. Unmatched junction bases numbered 13, after V lost 4 bases and J lost 8 bases. The CDR3 region is CASSSGGPRAQGYTF. For the CDR3, the DNA is TGTGCCAGCAGCTCAGGGGGGCCACGGGCCCAGGGCTACACCTTC.

This chain joins TRBV6-6 and TRBJ2-2, with 7 positions matching TRBD1. The V gene's germline CDR1 is MNHNY and CDR2 SVGAGI (reference sequence). The CDR3 sequence is 15 residues long. V lost 6 bases and J lost 0; bases outside the gene matches: 4. CDR3 DNA sequence: TGTGCCAGCAGCAGACAGGGCGCGAACACCGGGGAGCTGTTTTTT. Translation: CASSRQGANTGELFF.

V and J are TRBV7-3 and TRBJ1-3; D possibly corresponds to TRBD1 (6 bases). Trimming shortened V by 0 bases and J by 2 bases, and 8 bases separated the two germline ends. The germline V gene encodes CDR1 SGHTA and CDR2 FQGTGA. The CDR3 is made up of 15 amino acids. The CDR3 reads CASSLTGGPGNTIYF. CDR3 in DNA: TGTGCCAGCAGCTTAACGGGGGGGCCTGGAAACACCATATATTTT.

This chain joins TRBV3-1 (or the pseudogene TRBV3-2) and TRBJ2-7, with 7 bases fitting TRBD1. CDR3 length equals 15 residues. The V gene's germline CDR1 is LGHDT and CDR2 YNNKEL (reference sequence). V dropped 3 bases and J dropped 7; count of bases not matched to a gene: 12. This chain's CDR3 is CASSHQRQGPGEQYF. The CDR3 bases are TGTGCCAGCAGCCACCAAAGACAGGGACCGGGAGAGCAGTACTTC.

The V gene is TRBV2, the J gene TRBJ2-5; no reliable D call. V was cut by 6 bases and J by 0 bases, with 8 bases left in between. Germline CDR1 SNHLY, CDR2 FYNNEI. The CDR3 is 13 amino acids. This CDR3 is CASRRPDQETQYF. In DNA, the CDR3 is TGTGCCAGCAGGAGGCCGGACCAAGAGACCCAGTACTTC.

The chain links TRBV6-6 to TRBJ2-6, with D uncertain. CDR1 is MNHNY and CDR2 is SVGAGI in the germline V gene (reference sequence). CDR3 size: 15 residues. V lost 4 bases to trimming and J lost 4 bases, with 11 bases between them. Here the CDR3 reads CASSFSGFGANVLTF. CDR3 in DNA: TGTGCCAGCAGTTTCTCAGGTTTCGGGGCCAACGTCCTGACTTTC.

The gene calls are TRBV2 and TRBJ2-3, with a possible D match to TRBD2 (6 bases). The CDR3 is made up of 14 amino acids. Germline CDR1 reads SNHLY; CDR2 reads FYNNEI. V shed 1 base and J shed 1 base, with 6 bases lying between them. The CDR3 DNA is TGTGCCAGCAGTGAAGTAGCGGGCACAGATACGCAGTATTTT. Its translation is CASSEVAGTDTQYF.

This clone has a handful of counts. V gene TRBV6-1 combines with J gene TRBJ1-3, with 7 bases lining up with TRBD1. The trim removed 3 bases at V and 8 bases at J, leaving 10 bases unmatched. Germline V gene lookup returns CDR1 MNHNS and CDR2 SASEGT. CDR3 length: 15 amino acids. This CDR3 reads CASSERDSLWDTIYF. CDR3 DNA: TGTGCCAGCAGTGAGAGGGACAGCTTATGGGACACCATATATTTT.

J is TRBJ2-5 and V is TRBV27; TRBD1 might be the D (6 bases). V lost 8 bases and J lost 4, with 11 bases in between. Germline CDR1 and CDR2: MNHEY and SMNVEV (reference sequence). The length of the CDR3 is 12 residues. The CDR3 DNA is TGTGCCAGCGCGAACAGGGCAGAGACCCAGTACTTC. This encodes CASANRAETQYF.

This sequence joins TRBV5-5 and TRBJ1-4; no clear D gene. This CDR3 has 15 residues. The germline gives CDR1 SGHKS, CDR2 YYEKEE (reference sequence). V was trimmed by 4 bases and J by 5 bases, leaving 15 bases between them. CDR3 in amino acids: CASSDGREQNEKLFF. As DNA, the CDR3 is TGTGCCAGCAGCGACGGACGAGAACAGAATGAAAAACTGTTTTTT.

The chain links TRBV19 to TRBJ2-2; 9 nucleotides align to TRBD1. Germline V lookup: CDR1 LNHDA, CDR2 SQIVND (reference sequence). V shed 5 bases, J shed 5 bases, and the junction held 6 bases outside the gene matches. This CDR3 is 15 amino acids long. The CDR3: CASSSTTGGTGELFF. Here the CDR3 DNA reads TGTGCCAGTAGTTCCACGACAGGGGGTACCGGGGAGCTGTTTTTT.

In its sample, this clone was seen once. The chain has TRBV6-2 or TRBV6-3 and TRBJ1-2; D is ambiguous. This CDR3 is 15 amino acids long. Germline CDR1 is MNHEY and CDR2 is SVGEGT. V shed 4 bases and J shed 8 bases, with 20 bases lying between them. The CDR3 loop is CASSFLSSTQKGYTF. CDR3 nucleotides: TGTGCCAGCAGTTTTCTGAGTAGCACACAAAAAGGCTACACCTTC.

The chain carries TRBV13 and TRBJ1-3; tentatively, D is TRBD1 (5 bases). The V end was cut by 6 bases, the J end by 0 bases, with 15 bases between. The CDR3 extends over 16 amino acids. CDR1 is PRHDT, CDR2 FYEKMQ, per germline (reference sequence). This chain's CDR3 is CASSRDGHLSGNTIYF. In DNA, the CDR3 is TGTGCCAGCAGTCGGGACGGCCACCTCTCTGGAAACACCATATATTTT.

This rearrangement joins TRBV3-1 (or the pseudogene TRBV3-2) to TRBJ2-1; 9 positions match TRBD1. The V gene end was trimmed by 2 bases and the J gene end by 7 bases; junction bases not matched to a gene: 6. CDR1 LGHDT and CDR2 YNNKEL come from the germline V gene (reference sequence). CDR3 length equals 15 residues. The CDR3 nucleotides read TGTGCCAGCAGCCAACCCGGGACAGGGCGGAATGAGCAGTTCTTC. Protein sequence: CASSQPGTGRNEQFF.

The V gene is TRBV11-2, the J gene TRBJ2-4, with D tentatively TRBD2 (6 bases). Per the germline V gene, CDR1 is SGHAT and CDR2 is FQNNGV. The CDR3 covers 13 residues. The V end was cut by 3 bases, the J end by 8 bases, with 11 bases between. CDR3 nucleotides: TGTGCCAGCAGCTTCGCTGGGGAGGACATTCAGTACTTC. Protein sequence: CASSFAGEDIQYF.

The chain has TRBV19 and TRBJ1-2; no definite D call. CDR3 length equals 15 residues. Germline CDR1 and CDR2: LNHDA and SQIVND (reference sequence). Trimming shortened V by 8 bases and J by 1 base, and 17 bases separated the two germline ends. The CDR3 spells CASQPGIRLNYGYTF. The CDR3 nucleotides read TGTGCCAGTCAGCCGGGGATCCGGCTTAACTATGGCTACACCTTC.

This sequence joins TRBV19 and TRBJ2-7; 13 nucleotides align to TRBD2. Trimming at V came to 7 bases and at J to 4 bases, leaving 13 bases not matched to a gene. Per the germline V gene, CDR1 is LNHDA and CDR2 is SQIVND (reference sequence). This CDR3 has 17 residues. The CDR3, as DNA: TGTGCCAGTACCCAAACTATGGGACTAGCGGGGATATACGAGCAGTACTTC. This gives the protein CASTQTMGLAGIYEQYF.

The rearrangement uses TRBV11-3 and TRBJ1-1; 8 nucleotides line up with TRBD1. This CDR3 spans 13 amino acids. The V and J ends lost 3 bases and 4 bases, in that order; junction bases with no gene match: 1. Germline CDR1 and CDR2: SGHNT and YENEEA. CDR3: CASSFGQGTEAFF. CDR3 nucleotide sequence: TGTGCCAGCAGCTTTGGACAGGGCACTGAAGCTTTCTTT.

The chain recombines TRBV7-3 with TRBJ2-5; D may be TRBD1 or TRBD2 (5 bases each). Germline V gene data show CDR1 as SGHTA and CDR2 as FQGTGA. This CDR3 is built from 16 residues. The V end was cut by 5 bases, the J end by 5 bases, with 21 bases between. DNA of the CDR3: TGTGCCAGCAGCCCGGGGCAGAGCGGAAAGGGGGAGACCCAGTACTTC. It yields the protein CASSPGQSGKGETQYF.

This rearrangement joins TRBV3-1 (or the pseudogene TRBV3-2) to TRBJ1-4; D ambiguous. V lost 4 bases and J lost 6, with 15 bases in between. Germline-derived CDR1 and CDR2 are LGHDT and YNNKEL (reference sequence). The CDR3 totals 15 residues. The CDR3 sequence: CASSRRTGRHEKLFF. In DNA, the CDR3 is TGTGCCAGCAGCCGCCGGACGGGTCGGCATGAAAAACTGTTTTTT.

As to this clone: Within the sample, other DNA sequences also encode this same CDR3. The chain is built from TRBV7-3 and TRBJ2-6; D possibly corresponds to TRBD2 (5 bases). Germline CDR1 and CDR2: SGHTA and FQGTGA. This CDR3 contains 18 residues. Trimming removed 1 base at V and 0 bases at J, with 13 bases between. CDR3 residues: CASSLIGGGPSGANVLTF. CDR3 bases: TGTGCCAGCAGCTTAATTGGTGGAGGCCCCTCTGGGGCCAACGTCCTGACTTTC.

Written as DNA, the CDR3 is TGTGCCAGCAGCTTGGGACAGGGAGGCTACAATGAGCAGTTCTTC. Its translation is CASSLGQGGYNEQFF. The chain recombines TRBV5-8 with TRBJ2-1; D might be TRBD1 (7 bases). V lost 0 bases and J lost 3, with 10 bases in between. In germline, CDR1 is SGHTS, CDR2 YDEGEE. The CDR3 contains 15 residues.